This TCR beta chain derives from a study of cytomegalovirus exposure and HLA in healthy donors. Across the study: From about 170 million T cells, an earlier analysis saw 120 million or so unique TCR beta sequences.

Findings of the study overall: Another analysis was done later, and it associated 17,000 or so TCR beta sequences with HLA alleles at 0.05 false discovery rate. In a later analysis, across HLA loci, associated TCR counts were highest for DRB1, lowest for HLA-C. Owing to their indistinguishability, certain V segments, notably TRBV6-2 and TRBV6-3, were excluded.

Primers included in the PCR were 60 Vbeta and 13 Jbeta primers. Sequencing used immunoSEQ multiplex PCR; TCRdb keeps in-frame clones, though not all of them. The sample contains about 160,000 clones, approximately 70% of which appear only once. CDR1 is WNHNN and CDR2 is SYGVQD in the germline V gene (reference sequence). The CDR3 has 14 amino acids. With 4 bases removed from V and 2 bases from J, the gap between germline ends came to 10 bases. On this clone: Its matching antigen is unknown.

The chain has TRBV10-1 and TRBJ2-3, with D possibly matching TRBD2 (7 bases). The TCR was taken from a man in his forties in good health and CMV-seropositive. Sequenced material: PBMCs. CDR3: CASSVRGPTDTQYF. The CDR3 DNA sequence: TGCGCCAGCAGTGTGCGGGGGCCCACAGATACGCAGTATTTT.